This T cell receptor beta chain derives from a study of regulatory T cells in long-lasting Graves disease. The wider study: Patients met the persistent Graves' disease definition after over 5 years of antithyroid drugs with positive TSH receptor antibodies.

Time point denoted: persistent/refractory GD, antithyroid drugs over 5 years with positive TRAb. With RNA extracted from PBMCs as input, the TCR library was made. An approximately 9-milliliter sample of peripheral blood was drawn into EDTA tubes. CDR3-region Arm-PCR and iRepertoire HTBI primers produced the TCR beta libraries. TCRdb reprocessed the multiplex PCR reads via MiXCR and lists one record per CDR3 protein. The sample consists of a few hundred thousand distinct CDR3 sequences, roughly 21% of them appearing once. A remark on this clonotype: Its target is unknown.

The CDR3 extends over 17 amino acids. Germline assignment: CDR1 SGHRS and CDR2 YFSETQ. Trimming shortened V by 0 bases and J by 2 bases, and 15 bases separated the two germline ends. Findings and limits, study-wide: Persistent Graves' patients showed reduced TCR diversity versus newly diagnosed patients.

Sequences were derived from peripheral blood mononuclear cells (PBMCs), sampled when the disease was refractory, from a patient treated with antithyroid drugs. This chain connects TRBV5-1 to TRBJ2-1; D is undetermined. This clonotype was obtained from a female donor with Graves disease. The CDR3, as DNA: TGCGCCAGCAGCTTGGTTGTTTCCAGTCCACCCTACAATGAGCAGTTCTTC. Its translation: CASSLVVSSPPYNEQFF.